One and the same sample provided the 31 T cell receptor beta chains below, sequenced in a study of siplizumab effects on memory and regulatory T cells. TCRdb keeps only in-frame clones here, not all; method: immunoSEQ multiplex PCR. Here the sample spans around 99,000 clones, 90% to 95% being singletons. Sequencing input: Tregs sorted from blood. The receptors here all came from a human donor in good health.

This chain connects TRBV5-1 to TRBJ1-1; a possible D gene is TRBD1 (6 bases). The germline V gene has CDR1 SGHRS and CDR2 YFSETQ. The ends were cut back, 4 bases at V and 6 bases at J, with 16 bases in the middle. The length of the CDR3 is 14 residues. The CDR3 nucleotides are TGCGCCAGCAGCAGGACAGAGGGAACTTCTGAAGCTTTCTTT. Protein sequence: CASSRTEGTSEAFF. Full variable domain (remainder filled in from reference TRBV5-1 and TRBJ1-1): KAGVTQTPRYLIKTRGQQVTLSCSPISGHRSVSWYQQTPGQGLQFLFEYFSETQRNKGNFPGRFSGRQFSNSRSEMNVSTLELGDSALYLCASSRTEGTSEAFFGQGTRLTVV.

Turning to this clone: At the DNA level, this CDR3 is encoded by other sequences in the same sample as well. The rearrangement joins TRBV6-5 to TRBJ2-3; D ambiguous. Per the germline V gene, CDR1 is MNHEY and CDR2 is SVGAGI. V lost 4 bases, J lost 3 bases, and 8 bases lay in between. The CDR3 is 13 amino acids. This chain's CDR3 is CASSSPGTDTQYF. CDR3 in DNA: TGTGCCAGCAGTTCCCCCGGGACAGATACGCAGTATTTT.

This rearrangement joins TRBV5-1 to TRBJ2-3, with D hard to call. The CDR3 totals 14 residues. The germline gives CDR1 SGHRS, CDR2 YFSETQ. With 4 bases removed from V and 2 bases from J, the gap between germline ends came to 11 bases. For the CDR3, the DNA is TGCGCCAGCAGCGGAACGCCAACCACAGATACGCAGTATTTT. Translation gives CASSGTPTTDTQYF.

Only a few counts were recorded for this clone. The CDR3 region has the DNA TGTGCCAGCAGGGGCCAATGGTTTAGCAATCAGCCCCAGCATTTT. Protein: CASRGQWFSNQPQHF. This rearrangement joins TRBV6-1 to TRBJ1-5; unclear D gene. The CDR3 spans 15 residues. Trimming took 6 bases from V and 0 from J, leaving 12 bases between them. Germline V CDR1 and CDR2: MNHNS, SASEGT.

The chain couples TRBV6-1 to TRBJ2-2, with D unresolved. The length of the CDR3 is 14 residues. In germline, CDR1 is MNHNS, CDR2 SASEGT. Trimming left V 0 bases short and J 5 bases short, with 7 bases between. The CDR3 DNA is TGTGCCAGCAGTGAAGCACGGAAGACCGGGGAGCTGTTTTTT. Protein: CASSEARKTGELFF.

The chain couples TRBV19 to TRBJ1-2; 8 bases match TRBD1. The CDR3 spans 15 residues. V trimming: 7 bases; J trimming: 0 bases; junction bases outside the gene matches: 7. Germline-derived CDR1 and CDR2 are LNHDA and SQIVND (reference sequence). The CDR3 nucleotides are TGTGCCAGTAACCTTAGGACAGGGACTAACTATGGCTACACCTTC. Translated: CASNLRTGTNYGYTF. Complete variable domain (other parts from reference TRBV19 and TRBJ1-2): DGGITQSPKYLFRKEGQNVTLSCEQNLNHDAMYWYRQDPGQGLRLIYYSQIVNDFQKGDIAEGYSVSREKKESFPLTVTSAQKNPTAFYLCASNLRTGTNYGYTFGSGTRLTVV.

CDR3 nucleotide sequence: TGTGCCAGCCGCGCCCCGGCAGCCCAGAACACTGAAGCTTTCTTT. Amino acids: CASRAPAAQNTEAFF. The chain links TRBV6-5 to TRBJ1-1; no definite D call. From germline, CDR1 is MNHEY and CDR2 SVGAGI. V was clipped by 8 bases and J by 1 base, with 17 bases between them. The CDR3 totals 15 residues.

The chain uses TRBV5-4 and TRBJ2-5; D is ambiguous. Between the trimmed V and J ends, which lost 4 bases and 5 bases, there was a span of 9 bases. Germline V CDR1 and CDR2: SGHNT, YYREEE (reference sequence). This CDR3 is 12 amino acids long. DNA for the CDR3: TGTGCCAGCAGCCCGCTCGGGGAGACCCAGTACTTC. This encodes CASSPLGETQYF. The complete variable domain, with remaining parts taken from reference TRBV5-4 and TRBJ2-5, reads ETGVTQSPTHLIKTRGQQVTLRCSSQSGHNTVSWYQQALGQGPQFIFQYYREEENGRGNFPPRFSGLQFPNYSSELNVNALELDDSALYLCASSPLGETQYFGPGTRLLVL.

The CDR3 nucleotides read TGCGCCAGCAGCTTGGCCGCCGGGCCGAACACTGAAGCTTTCTTT. Its translation is CASSLAAGPNTEAFF. The chain employs TRBV5-1 and TRBJ1-1; D is ambiguous. Per germline, CDR1 SGHRS and CDR2 YFSETQ. The CDR3 is made up of 15 amino acids. V lost 0 bases and J 1 base, leaving 10 bases between the germline ends.

The gene calls are TRBV5-1 and TRBJ2-3, with 7 bases identical to TRBD2. Germline V gene sequence: CDR1 SGHRS, CDR2 YFSETQ. CDR3 length: 15 amino acids. The V and J ends lost 0 bases and 4 bases, in that order; junction bases with no gene match: 5. The CDR3 nucleotides read TGCGCCAGCAGCTTGGAGGGCGGGAGTGCAGATACGCAGTATTTT. This translates into CASSLEGGSADTQYF. Drawing the rest from reference TRBV5-1 and TRBJ2-3, the complete variable domain is KAGVTQTPRYLIKTRGQQVTLSCSPISGHRSVSWYQQTPGQGLQFLFEYFSETQRNKGNFPGRFSGRQFSNSRSEMNVSTLELGDSALYLCASSLEGGSADTQYFGPGTRLTVL.

In this sample, this clone turned up once. The V and J genes are TRBV6-5 and TRBJ2-6, with D possibly being TRBD1 (5 bases). This CDR3 contains 16 residues. Germline CDR1 MNHEY, CDR2 SVGAGI. Trimming took off 3 bases at V and 4 bases at J, with 13 bases between the two ends. The DNA of the CDR3 is TGTGCCAGCAGTTATTTGGGGCTAGGCGGGGCCAACGTCCTGACTTTC. Residues: CASSYLGLGGANVLTF.

This clone came up once. The chain joins TRBV19 to TRBJ2-3; tentatively, D is TRBD1 or TRBD2 (5 bases each). V was clipped by 3 bases and J by 8 bases, with 12 bases between them. The CDR3 runs 13 residues. Germline CDR1 is LNHDA and CDR2 is SQIVND (reference sequence). The DNA for the CDR3 is TGTGCCAGTAGTATCCCCCGGGGCGGTACGCAGTATTTT. Protein product: CASSIPRGGTQYF.

The chain combines TRBV19 with TRBJ2-7; D perhaps matches TRBD1 (6 bases). V was trimmed by 5 bases and J by 2 bases, leaving 10 bases between them. In germline, CDR1 is LNHDA, CDR2 SQIVND (reference sequence). The CDR3 covers 13 residues. The CDR3 DNA sequence: TGTGCCAGTAGTGTTTGGGACACCTACGAGCAGTACTTC. Translated, it gives CASSVWDTYEQYF.

This chain uses TRBV10-1 with TRBJ2-1; no clear D. The length of the CDR3 is 12 residues. The germline gives CDR1 WNHNN, CDR2 SYGVQD (reference sequence). Between the trimmed V and J ends, which lost 3 bases and 4 bases, there was a span of 4 bases. CDR3 protein: CASSESYNEQFF. Written as DNA, the CDR3 is TGCGCCAGCAGTGAAAGTTACAATGAGCAGTTCTTC.

J is TRBJ2-1 and V is TRBV6-1; 11 positions match TRBD2. Trimming removed 6 bases from V and 3 bases from J; junction bases left unmatched: 4. This CDR3 has 15 residues. Germline lookup yields CDR1 MNHNS and CDR2 SASEGT. CDR3 nucleotide sequence: TGTGCCAGCAGACTAGCGGGGGCGGGCTACAATGAGCAGTTCTTC. Encoded protein: CASRLAGAGYNEQFF.

V usage is TRBV2 and J usage is TRBJ2-5; D unresolved. The V gene's germline CDR1 is SNHLY and CDR2 FYNNEI. This CDR3 contains 14 residues. V was clipped by 7 bases and J by 4 bases, with 16 bases between them. The CDR3 region is CASTGPHPLETQYF. In DNA, the CDR3 is TGTGCCAGCACCGGACCCCACCCCCTAGAGACCCAGTACTTC.

This chain connects TRBV25-1 to TRBJ1-1; weak D call: TRBD1 (5 bases). V gave up 7 bases and J gave up 0 bases, with 15 bases separating them. Germline CDR1 is MGHDK and CDR2 is SYGVNS. This CDR3 comprises 15 residues. CDR3 sequence (DNA): TGTGCCAGCACCCCCGGAGGGGTTCTGAACACTGAAGCTTTCTTT. Its protein is CASTPGGVLNTEAFF.

CDR3 nucleotides: TGTGCCAGCAGTTTATTGGGACAGGGAGGTGTCGGAAACACCATATATTTT. The encoded protein is CASSLLGQGGVGNTIYF. The chain employs TRBV28 and TRBJ1-3; 9 positions agree with TRBD1. The ends lost 1 base at V and 4 bases at J; junction bases unmatched: 8. The CDR3 extends over 17 amino acids. Per the germline V gene, CDR1 is MDHEN and CDR2 is SYDVKM.

This CDR3 is CASSSRGQMEQYF. DNA of the CDR3: TGTGCCAGCAGCTCCCGGGGGCAGATGGAGCAGTACTTC. The chain joins TRBV7-9 to TRBJ2-7; tentatively, D is TRBD1 or TRBD2 (6 bases each). Between the trimmed V and J ends, which lost 4 bases and 7 bases, there was a span of 14 bases. The CDR3 spans 13 residues. Germline V CDR1 and CDR2: SEHNR, FQNEAQ (reference sequence).

The rearrangement joins TRBV5-1 to TRBJ1-2; D is undetermined. Trimming took off 2 bases at V and 6 bases at J, with 23 bases between the two ends. CDR1 is SGHRS and CDR2 is YFSETQ in the germline V gene. CDR3 length: 17 residues. The DNA for the CDR3 is TGCGCCAGCAGCTTACCCGGCGGCGGGTACGGAAGGGATGGCTACACCTTC. Translated, it gives CASSLPGGGYGRDGYTF.

This clone was seen only once. The junction departs from germline at one end; a sequencing error may be responsible. This rearrangement joins TRBV7-2 to TRBJ2-5; the D gene is possibly TRBD1 (6 bases). The CDR3 is made up of 13 amino acids. Germline CDR1 is SGHTA and CDR2 is FQGNSA. For the CDR3, the DNA is TGTGCCAGCAGCGTCGGACAGCGCCAATTCGGTGACTTC. Encoded protein: CASSVGQRQFGDF. Full variable domain (remainder filled in from reference TRBV7-2 and TRBJ2-5): GAGVSQSPSNKVTEKGKDVELRCDPISGHTALYWYRQSLGQGLEFLIYFQGNSAPDKSGLPSDRFSAERTGGSVSTLTIQRTQQEDSAVYLCASSVGQRQFGDFGPGTRLLVL.

This clone was observed once. The rearrangement joins TRBV14 to TRBJ1-2; no clear D gene. The CDR3 spans 11 residues. CDR1 and CDR2 (germline): SGHDN, FVKESK. V was trimmed by 3 bases and J by 5 bases, leaving 4 bases between them. Here the CDR3 DNA reads TGTGCCAGCAGCCACGGGTATGGCTACACCTTC. Translation gives CASSHGYGYTF. Together with reference TRBV14 and TRBJ1-2, the CDR3 gives the full variable domain: EAGVTQFPSHSVIEKGQTVTLRCDPISGHDNLYWYRRVMGKEIKFLLHFVKESKQDESGMPNNRFLAERTGGTYSTLKVQPAELEDSGVYFCASSHGYGYTFGSGTRLTVV.

This sequence joins TRBV2 and TRBJ2-3; no definite D call. Deletions cut 5 bases from V and 6 bases from J, with 9 bases between. Germline-derived CDR1 and CDR2 are SNHLY and FYNNEI. This CDR3 contains 12 residues. The CDR3 spells CASSYLGDTQYF. The CDR3 DNA follows: TGTGCCAGCAGTTATCTAGGGGATACGCAGTATTTT. Using reference TRBV2 and TRBJ2-3 for the parts outside the CDR3, the full variable domain is EPEVTQTPSHQVTQMGQEVILRCVPISNHLYFYWYRQILGQKVEFLVSFYNNEISEKSEIFDDQFSVERPDGSNFTLKIRSTKLEDSAMYFCASSYLGDTQYFGPGTRLTVL.

The chain couples TRBV10-3 to TRBJ1-3, with D tentatively TRBD1 (6 bases). Per germline, CDR1 ENHRY and CDR2 SYGVKD. CDR3 length: 14 residues. The V end was cut by 0 bases, the J end by 8 bases, with 11 bases between. The CDR3 nucleotides read TGTGCCATCAGTGAGTCGGCAGGGGAACACACCATATATTTT. It codes for CAISESAGEHTIYF.

This clone was observed a single time. The chain joins TRBV7-2 to TRBJ2-1; TRBD1 agrees at 12 bases. Germline-derived CDR1 and CDR2 are SGHTA and FQGNSA. This CDR3 comprises 15 residues. V trimming: 5 bases; J trimming: 9 bases; junction bases outside the gene matches: 8. In nucleotides, the CDR3 is TGTGCCAGCAGCGGGCGGGACAGGGGGCGGAGTGAGCAGTTCTTC. This gives the protein CASSGRDRGRSEQFF.

The V and J genes are TRBV6-1 and TRBJ2-1; possibly TRBD2 for D (5 bases). The CDR3 loop spans 15 amino acids. Trimming shortened V by 6 bases and J by 2 bases, and 14 bases separated the two germline ends. Germline V gene data show CDR1 as MNHNS and CDR2 as SASEGT. The CDR3 coding sequence is TGTGCCAGCAGCCCTTGGGCGGGCCCCTACAATGAGCAGTTCTTC. This codes for CASSPWAGPYNEQFF.

This clone has a single count. The gene calls are TRBV5-5 and TRBJ1-1, with D possibly being TRBD1 (6 bases). V was cut by 2 bases and J by 7 bases, with 12 bases left in between. The CDR3 is 13 residues long. Germline V gene sequence: CDR1 SGHKS, CDR2 YYEKEE (reference sequence). CDR3 DNA sequence: TGTGCCAGCAGCTTAAGGATGGACAGTGAAGCTTTCTTT. Translated: CASSLRMDSEAFF.

J is TRBJ2-2 and V is TRBV11-2, with D tentatively TRBD1 or TRBD2 (6 bases each). Trimming removed 4 bases at V and 5 bases at J, with 17 bases between. The CDR3 totals 16 residues. Germline CDR1 is SGHAT and CDR2 is FQNNGV. CDR3 residues: CASSSRGRGGTGELFF. The CDR3 region has the DNA TGTGCCAGCAGCTCGAGGGGCAGGGGAGGAACCGGGGAGCTGTTTTTT.

The rearrangement joins TRBV27 to TRBJ1-6, with D perhaps TRBD1 (6 bases). Germline values: CDR1 MNHEY, CDR2 SMNVEV (reference sequence). Trimming left V 6 bases short and J 0 bases short, with 9 bases between. The CDR3 is made up of 15 amino acids. The CDR3 coding sequence is TGTGCCAGCAGGACCAGGGGCTCCTATAATTCACCCCTCCACTTT. Amino acid sequence: CASRTRGSYNSPLHF.

V and J are TRBV2 and TRBJ1-2, with D maybe TRBD1 (5 bases). With 2 bases removed from V and 8 bases from J, the gap between germline ends came to 15 bases. The V gene's germline CDR1 is SNHLY and CDR2 FYNNEI. This CDR3 has 14 residues. This chain's CDR3 is CASSENRPGRGYTF. CDR3 coding DNA: TGTGCCAGCAGTGAAAACAGGCCCGGGAGGGGCTACACCTTC.

V gene TRBV7-9 combines with J gene TRBJ2-1; the match to TRBD2 covers 14 bases. Per the germline V gene, CDR1 is SEHNR and CDR2 is FQNEAQ (reference sequence). This CDR3 comprises 18 residues. The V segment lost 1 base and the J segment 4 bases; nucleotides outside the gene matches: 6. For the CDR3, the DNA is TGTGCCAGCAGCTTAGGACTAGCGGGGGGGCCTGGTTACAATGAGCAGTTCTTC. Its protein product is CASSLGLAGGPGYNEQFF. Drawing the rest from reference TRBV7-9 and TRBJ2-1, the complete variable domain is DTGVSQNPRHKITKRGQNVTFRCDPISEHNRLYWYRQTLGQGPEFLTYFQNEAQLEKSRLLSDRFSAERPKGSFSTLEIQRTEQGDSAMYLCASSLGLAGGPGYNEQFFGPGTRLTVL.